Presented here are 31 T cell receptor beta chains from one specimen sequenced in a study of blood T cell repertoires in COVID-19. Using immunoSEQ multiplex PCR, the repertoire was profiled, and TCRdb retains in-frame clones only, with some absent. Of 200,000 to 300,000 clones in the sample, roughly four fifths were seen once. Sequenced sample: peripheral blood. The receptor source for this set is a woman in her late teens or twenties with acute or convalescent COVID-19.

This chain uses TRBV4-1 with TRBJ2-3; 13 bases fit TRBD2. Germline V gene lookup returns CDR1 MGHRA and CDR2 YSYEKL. The V gene end was trimmed by 4 bases and the J gene end by 5 bases; junction bases not matched to a gene: 9. CDR3 size: 17 residues. Written as DNA, the CDR3 is TGCGCCAGCAGCCTCAAGGGACTAGCGGGGACGGAAGATACGCAGTATTTT. It specifies CASSLKGLAGTEDTQYF.

With respect to this clone: Since no conserved phenylalanine or tryptophan closes the CDR3, a read error is the likely cause. The DNA is omitted, as the CDR3 cannot be located on it reliably, and the CDR3 follows TCRdb's listing. CDR3 residues: CASSGKQLGQGSL. This chain connects TRBV2 to TRBJ1-4; TRBD1, the D gene given by the table, was not confirmed from the DNA. The CDR3 spans 13 amino acids, including both terminal residues. Germline V CDR1 and CDR2: SNHLY, FYNNEI.

Concerning this clone itself: Sequence at one end of the junction differs from germline and may be a read error. The gene calls are TRBV29-1 and TRBJ2-2, with a tentative D call TRBD1 (5 bases). The CDR3 length is 14 residues. CDR1 SQVTM and CDR2 ANQGSEA come from the germline V gene. CDR3 sequence (DNA): TGTGTGGTGCAGGGTGGTTATTCGGTGGGGGAGCTGTTTTTT. The encoded protein is CVVQGGYSVGELFF.

V is TRBV7-2 and J is TRBJ2-2; 7 positions agree with TRBD2. J gave up 7 bases and V 5 bases, and 10 bases lay outside the gene matches. This CDR3 is built from 15 residues. CDR1 and CDR2 (germline): SGHTA, FQGNSA. The CDR3 coding sequence is TGTGCCAGCAGCCTCACAGCGGGATCGGGCGGGGAGCTGTTTTTT. Encoded protein: CASSLTAGSGGELFF.

This chain links TRBV5-8 with TRBJ1-1, with TRBD1 as a possible D gene (6 bases). CDR1 and CDR2 (germline): SGHTS, YDEGEE. With 1 base removed from V and 5 bases from J, the gap between germline ends came to 24 bases. The CDR3 loop spans 18 amino acids. The CDR3 region is CASSLRRILRGARTEAFF. The CDR3 region has the DNA TGTGCCAGCAGCTTGCGGCGAATCTTGCGGGGGGCACGAACTGAAGCTTTCTTT.

The rearrangement joins TRBV6-6 to TRBJ2-3; the D is unclear. The CDR3 runs to 14 residues. Trimming stripped 7 bases from V and 6 bases from J, with 17 bases between. Germline V gene sequence: CDR1 MNHNY, CDR2 SVGAGI (reference sequence). The CDR3 sequence: CASNRVGVGDTQYF. The DNA for the CDR3 is TGTGCCAGCAATCGGGTTGGCGTGGGCGATACGCAGTATTTT.

V gene TRBV14 combines with J gene TRBJ2-3, with D possibly being TRBD2 (5 bases). With 0 bases removed from V and 4 bases from J, the gap between germline ends came to 20 bases. The germline CDR1 and CDR2 sequences are SGHDN and FVKESK. This CDR3 contains 18 residues. The CDR3 here is CASSQDPLASFSADTQYF. The CDR3 DNA is TGTGCCAGCAGCCAAGACCCCCTAGCCTCTTTTAGCGCAGATACGCAGTATTTT.

J is TRBJ2-5 and V is TRBV6-5, with 8 bases identical to TRBD1. The CDR3 length is 13 residues. Germline V gene data show CDR1 as MNHEY and CDR2 as SVGAGI. J gave up 5 bases and V 5 bases, and 4 bases lay outside the gene matches. This CDR3 is CASSPGGLETQYF. CDR3 DNA sequence: TGTGCCAGCAGTCCAGGGGGCCTGGAGACCCAGTACTTC.

The chain couples TRBV29-1 to TRBJ2-7, with 8 nucleotides matching TRBD1. Germline V gene sequence: CDR1 SQVTM, CDR2 ANQGSEA. The J segment lost 1 base and the V segment lost 6 bases, leaving 8 bases of the junction unmatched. There are 14 residues in the CDR3. The CDR3 sequence: CSVDEQGGSYEQYF. DNA for the CDR3: TGCAGCGTGGATGAACAGGGGGGATCCTACGAGCAGTACTTC.

The chain combines TRBV29-1 with TRBJ2-7, with D maybe TRBD2 (5 bases). The germline V and J ends were trimmed by 2 bases and 2 bases, with 13 bases remaining between them. The CDR3 length is 14 residues. Germline V lookup: CDR1 SQVTM, CDR2 ANQGSEA. The CDR3 bases are TGCAGCGTTGAAAAGCCGGGGATAACCTACGAGCAGTACTTC. Translating it yields CSVEKPGITYEQYF.

CDR3 residues: CASSPRLVGDTQYF. The DNA for the CDR3 is TGCGCCAGCAGCCCACGACTAGTTGGGGATACGCAGTATTTT. V and J are TRBV4-3 and TRBJ2-3, with D maybe TRBD2 (6 bases). CDR1 LGHNA and CDR2 YSLEER come from the germline V gene. V lost 4 bases and J 6 bases, leaving 14 bases between the germline ends. The CDR3 is 14 amino acids.

The chain uses TRBV24-1 and TRBJ2-3, with TRBD1 matching 7 bases. This CDR3 is built from 15 residues. Unmatched junction bases numbered 4, after V lost 4 bases and J lost 1 base. The germline CDR1 and CDR2 sequences are KGHDR and SFDVKD. CDR3 amino acids: CATSDRTGGTDTQYF. The CDR3 nucleotides are TGTGCCACCAGTGACCGTACAGGGGGCACAGATACGCAGTATTTT.

This clone was found once. The same CDR3 arises from other DNA sequences in this sample as well. This chain links TRBV30 with TRBJ1-2, with a weak D call TRBD1 (5 bases). Trimming took off 0 bases at V and 4 bases at J, with 9 bases between the two ends. CDR3 length equals 13 residues. Germline V gene data show CDR1 as GTSNPN and CDR2 as SVGIG (reference sequence). This CDR3 is CAWSVGGGYGYTF. Written as DNA, the CDR3 is TGTGCCTGGAGTGTCGGGGGAGGCTATGGCTACACCTTC.

This clone was detected once. The CDR3 reads CASSPGQNTGELFF. DNA for the CDR3: TGTGCCAGCAGCCCCGGACAAAACACCGGGGAGCTGTTTTTT. This chain uses TRBV9 with TRBJ2-2, with D possibly being TRBD1 (5 bases). CDR3 size: 14 residues. CDR1 is SGDLS and CDR2 is YYNGEE in the germline V gene. The ends were cut back, 4 bases at V and 2 bases at J, with 9 bases in the middle.

The chain uses TRBV20-1 and TRBJ2-1; TRBD2 aligns across 14 bases. The CDR3 runs to 16 residues. V lost 3 bases to trimming and J lost 10 bases; unmatched junction nucleotides: 11. Germline assignment: CDR1 DFQATT and CDR2 SNEGSKA (reference sequence). CDR3 bases: TGCAGTGCTAGTTTAGGGGGACTAGCGGGAGACGGCGAGCAGTTCTTC. It yields the protein CSASLGGLAGDGEQFF.

The J gene is TRBJ2-3, the V gene TRBV4-3, with TRBD1 matching 7 bases. The V segment lost 0 bases and the J segment 0 bases; nucleotides outside the gene matches: 6. Germline CDR1 LGHNA, CDR2 YSLEER. The CDR3 spans 17 residues. CDR3 in amino acids: CASSQDPKTGSTDTQYF. The CDR3 region has the DNA TGCGCCAGCAGCCAAGATCCCAAGACAGGGAGCACAGATACGCAGTATTTT.

The chain couples TRBV28 to TRBJ2-7; weak D call: TRBD2 (6 bases). Trimming removed 5 bases from V and 5 bases from J, with 22 bases in between. Germline CDR1 and CDR2: MDHEN and SYDVKM. CDR3 length: 16 residues. CDR3 residues: CASSEKLRDPENEQYF. CDR3 in DNA: TGTGCCAGCAGTGAAAAGTTGCGGGACCCCGAGAACGAGCAGTACTTC.

This clone appeared once. V usage is TRBV27 and J usage is TRBJ1-2, with TRBD1 matching over 11 bases. Trimming removed 4 bases from V and 7 bases from J; junction bases left unmatched: 5. Germline values: CDR1 MNHEY, CDR2 SMNVEV (reference sequence). The CDR3 consists of 14 residues. The CDR3 DNA is TGTGCCAGCAGTTCCCGGACAGGGGGCGGTGGCTACACCTTC. It encodes CASSSRTGGGGYTF.

The chain uses TRBV10-3 and TRBJ2-2; 8 nucleotides line up with TRBD2. V lost 11 bases, J lost 4 bases, and 6 bases stayed unmatched. The CDR3 has 13 residues. Per the germline V gene, CDR1 is ENHRY and CDR2 is SYGVKD. CDR3 sequence: CAGHSGITGELFF. The CDR3 DNA sequence: TGTGCCGGCCATAGCGGGATCACCGGGGAGCTGTTTTTT.

V usage is TRBV11-2 and J usage is TRBJ2-1; 7 nucleotides agree with TRBD2. The ends lost 4 bases at V and 4 bases at J; junction bases unmatched: 10. Germline V CDR1 and CDR2: SGHAT, FQNNGV. The CDR3 consists of 16 residues. The CDR3 nucleotides read TGTGCCAGCAGCTCCTTGCGGGAGAACTATTACAATGAGCAGTTCTTC. It encodes CASSSLRENYYNEQFF. The variable domain in full, completed from reference TRBV11-2 and TRBJ2-1, reads EAGVAQSPRYKIIEKRQSVAFWCNPISGHATLYWYQQILGQGPKLLIQFQNNGVVDDSQLPKDRFSAERLKGVDSTLKIQPAKLEDSAVYLCASSSLRENYYNEQFFGPGTRLTVL.

The CDR3 DNA reads as TGTGCCAGCAGTTCCCCCGGCGGGAGTGGGGAGACCCAGTACTTC. It specifies CASSSPGGSGETQYF. The rearrangement uses TRBV28 and TRBJ2-5; the match to TRBD2 covers 7 bases. The germline CDR1 and CDR2 sequences are MDHEN and SYDVKM. The length of the CDR3 is 15 residues. Losses at the gene ends were 4 bases for V and 5 bases for J; bases not matched to a gene: 10.

This chain joins TRBV30 and TRBJ2-7; maybe TRBD1 (5 bases). The CDR3 spans 13 residues. CDR1 GTSNPN and CDR2 SVGIG come from the germline V gene (reference sequence). With 2 bases removed from V and 2 bases from J, the gap between germline ends came to 10 bases. Here the CDR3 reads CAWSFAGTYEQYF. Written as DNA, the CDR3 is TGTGCCTGGAGTTTTGCAGGGACCTACGAGCAGTACTTC.

The V gene is TRBV4-3, the J gene TRBJ2-7, with 7 bases fitting TRBD2. The junction had 5 bases not matched to a gene; V was cut back by 0 bases and J by 0 bases. This CDR3 has 16 amino acids. The germline V gene encodes CDR1 LGHNA and CDR2 YSLEER. CDR3 nucleotide sequence: TGCGCCAGCAGCCAAGATTGGCGGACTAGCTCCTACGAGCAGTACTTC. Translated: CASSQDWRTSSYEQYF.

This chain uses TRBV28 with TRBJ2-7, with TRBD1 matching 7 bases. V shed 2 bases, J shed 5 bases, and the junction held 6 bases outside the gene matches. The CDR3 loop spans 14 amino acids. CDR1 and CDR2 (germline): MDHEN, SYDVKM. CDR3 protein: CASSLSAGGHEQYF. The CDR3 nucleotides are TGTGCCAGCAGTTTAAGCGCAGGGGGACACGAGCAGTACTTC.

This clone was detected only once. The rearrangement uses TRBV3-1 (or the pseudogene TRBV3-2) and TRBJ1-1, with D tentatively TRBD1 (6 bases). Germline V gene sequence: CDR1 LGHDT, CDR2 YNNKEL (reference sequence). Deletions cut 4 bases from V and 3 bases from J, with 6 bases between. The CDR3 has 12 amino acids. CDR3 in amino acids: CASSRTDTEAFF. In nucleotides, the CDR3 is TGTGCCAGCAGCCGGACAGACACTGAAGCTTTCTTT.

The CDR3: CASSQDEGRGPQHF. The CDR3 DNA reads TGCGCCAGCAGCCAAGACGAAGGGAGGGGGCCCCAGCATTTT. The V call is TRBV4-3, the J call TRBJ1-5, with a weak D call TRBD1 (5 bases). This CDR3 comprises 14 residues. The germline CDR1 and CDR2 sequences are LGHNA and YSLEER. The V gene lost 0 bases and the J gene lost 9 bases, with 12 bases spanning the gap.

The J gene is TRBJ2-7, the V gene TRBV5-4; possibly TRBD2 for D (5 bases). The germline V gene has CDR1 SGHNT and CDR2 YYREEE (reference sequence). Trimming cost V 1 base and J 7 bases, with 9 bases left between them. This CDR3 comprises 12 residues. The CDR3 region is CASSLLPGEQYF. CDR3 coding DNA: TGTGCCAGCAGCTTGTTACCGGGGGAGCAGTACTTC.

The J gene is TRBJ2-1, the V gene TRBV4-3; 7 nucleotides agree with TRBD2. Unmatched junction bases numbered 7, after V lost 2 bases and J lost 6 bases. Germline V CDR1 and CDR2: LGHNA, YSLEER. The CDR3 is 15 amino acids. CDR3 DNA sequence: TGCGCCAGCAGCCAAAGGCAGCGGGGTGGCAATGAGCAGTTCTTC. Amino acid sequence: CASSQRQRGGNEQFF.

The chain carries TRBV6-4 and TRBJ2-1; 12 bases map to TRBD1. Per germline, CDR1 MRHNA and CDR2 SNTAGT. This CDR3 spans 16 amino acids. The V segment lost 3 bases and the J segment 7 bases; nucleotides outside the gene matches: 7. Written as DNA, the CDR3 is TGTGCCAGCAGTGAGATGGGGGACAGGGGGCAGAATGAGCAGTTCTTC. This encodes CASSEMGDRGQNEQFF.

The V and J genes are TRBV6-1 and TRBJ2-1; D may be TRBD1 (6 bases). From germline, CDR1 is MNHNS and CDR2 SASEGT. CDR3 length: 15 amino acids. V shed 2 bases and J shed 7 bases, with 15 bases lying between them. CDR3 amino acids: CASSEPRDTSNEQFF. CDR3 sequence (DNA): TGTGCCAGCAGTGAACCCCGGGACACATCTAATGAGCAGTTCTTC.

The chain has TRBV2 and TRBJ1-5, with TRBD1 identical over 8 bases. Trimming removed 7 bases from V and 6 bases from J; junction bases left unmatched: 5. The CDR3 covers 13 residues. CDR1 and CDR2 (germline): SNHLY, FYNNEI. This CDR3 reads CASTTGEGQPQHF. CDR3 bases: TGTGCCAGCACGACAGGGGAGGGTCAGCCCCAGCATTTT.